This T cell receptor (beta chain) originates from a study of regulatory T cells in long-lasting Graves disease. Study context: Newly diagnosed Graves' patients took antithyroid drugs under 3 months.

This clonotype was seen at least ten times. Germline V gene sequence: CDR1 SGHTA, CDR2 FQGNSA. V was shortened by 3 bases and J by 3 bases, with 12 bases between the two germline ends. This CDR3 is 15 amino acids long. For TCR beta, libraries came from iRepertoire HTBI primers and Arm-PCR of CDR3 regions. From the multiplex PCR reads, TCRdb called clonotypes with MiXCR, one entry per CDR3 protein. This table has more than 300,000 distinct CDR3 sequences, around 16% appearing once. Described time point: newly diagnosed GD, antithyroid drugs for less than 3 months. Extracted PBMC RNA gave rise to the TCR library.

Sequencing was performed on peripheral blood mononuclear cells (PBMCs), taken at new diagnosis, from a patient treated with antithyroid drugs. This receptor was taken from a female donor with Graves disease. The chain has TRBV7-2 and TRBJ1-5, with D maybe TRBD1 (5 bases). The DNA of the CDR3 is TGTGCCAGCAGCTTCAAAGGGGCCACCAATCAGCCCCAGCATTTT. This sequence encodes CASSFKGATNQPQHF.